This paragraph covers one T cell receptor beta chain sequence. This entry belongs to a study of blood T cell repertoires in COVID-19. The protocol was immunoSEQ multiplex PCR, while the TCRdb copy is restricted to in-frame clones and leaves out a portion. The sample consists of 200,000 to 300,000 clones, roughly four fifths of them appearing once. Sequenced input: PBMCs or T cells enriched from blood (not recorded which). This clonotype was obtained from a woman between 35 and 50 years old who had been exposed to COVID-19.

The chain's CDR3 is CASSPWDRGTYEQYF. CDR3 nucleotide sequence: TGTGCCAGCTCACCCTGGGACAGGGGTACCTACGAGCAGTACTTC. V is TRBV18 and J is TRBJ2-7, with 10 bases that match TRBD1. Germline V gene data show CDR1 as KGHSH and CDR2 as LQKENI. This CDR3 comprises 15 residues. Unmatched junction bases numbered 4, after V lost 3 bases and J lost 2 bases.